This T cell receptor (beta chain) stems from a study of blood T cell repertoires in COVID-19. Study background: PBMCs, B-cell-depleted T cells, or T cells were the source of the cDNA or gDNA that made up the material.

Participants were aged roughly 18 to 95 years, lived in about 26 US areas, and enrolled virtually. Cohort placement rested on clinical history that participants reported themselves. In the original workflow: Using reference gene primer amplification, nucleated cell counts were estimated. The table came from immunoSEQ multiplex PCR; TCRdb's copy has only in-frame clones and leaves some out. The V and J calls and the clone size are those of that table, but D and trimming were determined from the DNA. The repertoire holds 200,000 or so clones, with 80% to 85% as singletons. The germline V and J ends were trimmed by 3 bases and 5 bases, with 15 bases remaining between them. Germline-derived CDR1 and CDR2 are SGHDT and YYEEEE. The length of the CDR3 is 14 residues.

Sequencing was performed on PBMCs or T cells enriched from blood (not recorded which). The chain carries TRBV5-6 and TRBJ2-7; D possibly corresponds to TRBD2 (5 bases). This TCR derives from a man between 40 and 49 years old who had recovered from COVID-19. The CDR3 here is CASSSGSQEDEQYF. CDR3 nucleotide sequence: TGTGCCAGCAGCTCGGGATCCCAGGAGGACGAGCAGTACTTC.